Following are 14 T cell receptor beta chains from one sample sequenced in a study of post-analysis software for immune sequencing data. Study-wide results and caveats: With TRBV5-6, TRBV5-1 and TRBV20-1 included, about 5 TRBV segments were more frequent in patients than in controls.

Unique molecular identifiers featured in each of the TCR beta cDNA libraries. TCRdb reprocessed the PCR reads via MiXCR and lists one record per CDR3 protein. The sample records about 800,000 distinct CDR3 sequences, 30% being singletons. For these receptors, no antigen is known. The material sequenced was blood. The receptors originated from a girl aged 5 to 17 with multiple sclerosis.

The chain carries TRBV28 and TRBJ2-5; 7 positions match TRBD2. V lost 4 bases, J lost 2 bases, and 4 bases stayed unmatched. The V gene's germline CDR1 is MDHEN and CDR2 SYDVKM. This CDR3 has 14 residues. CDR3 sequence reads: CASSWEGFQETQYF. For the CDR3, the DNA is TGTGCCAGCAGTTGGGAGGGATTTCAAGAGACCCAGTACTTC.

J is TRBJ2-4 and V is TRBV7-2, with D possibly called TRBD1 or TRBD2 (5 bases each). The CDR3 is made up of 18 amino acids. V was cut by 1 base and J by 4 bases, with 20 bases left in between. Germline V gene data show CDR1 as SGHTA and CDR2 as FQGNSA. CDR3 sequence: CASSLDWGTNPRKNIQYF. CDR3 DNA: TGTGCCAGCAGCTTAGATTGGGGGACGAACCCCCGGAAAAACATTCAGTACTTC.

The chain couples TRBV7-9 to TRBJ2-7; 9 bases agree with TRBD1. Germline-derived CDR1 and CDR2 are SEHNR and FQNEAQ (reference sequence). This CDR3 contains 18 residues. After removal of 5 bases from V and 2 bases from J, the junction contained 16 bases not matched to a gene. CDR3 sequence: CASSPRQGGLTSTYEQYF. In DNA, the CDR3 is TGTGCCAGCAGCCCTCGACAGGGGGGTCTGACTTCGACCTACGAGCAGTACTTC.

The chain carries TRBV9 and TRBJ2-7, with D possibly being TRBD2 (6 bases). V was trimmed by 2 bases and J by 0 bases, leaving 12 bases between them. The CDR3 contains 15 residues. Germline V CDR1 and CDR2: SGDLS, YYNGEE. In nucleotides, the CDR3 is TGTGCCAGCAGCGTCGGAGGGGTAAGCTCCTACGAGCAGTACTTC. Amino acid sequence: CASSVGGVSSYEQYF.

The chain carries TRBV10-2 and TRBJ2-7; D may be TRBD2 (6 bases). The J call may be mistaken, given a closer DNA end match to TRBJ2-5. From germline, CDR1 is WSHSY and CDR2 SAAADI. CDR3 size: 16 residues. CDR3 in amino acids: CASREWGAEGRETQYF. The DNA of the CDR3 is TGCGCCAGCCGGGAGTGGGGCGCCGAAGGGAGGGAGACCCAGTACTTC.

This clonotype was recorded a few times. This chain connects TRBV6-2 or TRBV6-3 to TRBJ1-5; D is undetermined. The CDR3 length is 16 residues. V lost 6 bases and J lost 1, with 16 bases in between. Germline V gene sequence: CDR1 MNHEY, CDR2 SVGEGT. The CDR3 nucleotides read TGTGCCAGCAGCACTGGGGTGGGTGTCAGCAATCAGCCCCAGCATTTT. It is translated as CASSTGVGVSNQPQHF.

V is TRBV6-5 and J is TRBJ1-1; D ambiguous. The CDR3 length is 13 residues. From germline, CDR1 is MNHEY and CDR2 SVGAGI. V shed 4 bases and J shed 3 bases, with 9 bases lying between them. CDR3 DNA sequence: TGTGCCAGCAGTTCCCCCCGCTACACTGAAGCTTTCTTT. Translated, it gives CASSSPRYTEAFF.

This chain uses TRBV6-5 with TRBJ2-4; the D is unclear. CDR1 is MNHEY and CDR2 is SVGAGI in the germline V gene. There are 15 residues in the CDR3. V lost 0 bases and J lost 15, with 21 bases in between. Written as DNA, the CDR3 is TGTGCCAGCAGTTACTCGTTTGGGTACGGGTACGAGCGGTACTTC. It specifies CASSYSFGYGYERYF.

The genes are TRBV6-5 and TRBJ2-7, with TRBD2 matching 7 bases. The CDR3 runs 15 residues. Germline V gene sequence: CDR1 MNHEY, CDR2 SVGAGI. V lost 6 bases, J lost 2 bases, and 10 bases stayed unmatched. CDR3 DNA: TGTGCCAGCAGCGAGCGACTAGCCCAGACCTACGAGCAGTACTTC. It encodes CASSERLAQTYEQYF.

This clonotype showed up just a few times. The chain carries TRBV27 and TRBJ2-4; 7 bases are a match to TRBD2. Germline CDR1 is MNHEY and CDR2 is SMNVEV (reference sequence). V was clipped by 1 base and J by 3 bases; unmatched bases: 6. CDR3 length equals 16 residues. CDR3 sequence (DNA): TGTGCCAGCAGTTTATATAAAGGGAGGGGCAAAAACATTCAGTACTTC. Protein sequence: CASSLYKGRGKNIQYF.

This clonotype was observed a few times. This sequence joins TRBV6-5 and TRBJ2-5; TRBD1 matches 9 bases. Germline V lookup: CDR1 MNHEY, CDR2 SVGAGI. The J segment lost 1 base and the V segment lost 6 bases, leaving 6 bases of the junction unmatched. The CDR3 runs to 15 residues. DNA of the CDR3: TGTGCCAGCAGCTCCGGGACAGGGCCCCAAGAGACCCAGTACTTC. Translation: CASSSGTGPQETQYF.

The chain combines TRBV20-1 with TRBJ2-7, with TRBD1 matching 9 bases. V lost 2 bases and J lost 1; bases outside the gene matches: 3. Germline-derived CDR1 and CDR2 are DFQATT and SNEGSKA (reference sequence). This CDR3 is built from 14 residues. CDR3 nucleotide sequence: TGCAGTGCTAGATCGGACAGGGGATCCTACGAGCAGTACTTC. Amino acids: CSARSDRGSYEQYF.

Concerning this clonotype itself: Mismatch with germline at one junction end may stem from a read error. The chain is built from TRBV4-3 and TRBJ2-7, with D tentatively TRBD1 (6 bases). Matching the DNA end better, TRBJ2-4 makes the J call doubtful. Germline V gene lookup returns CDR1 LGHNA and CDR2 YSLEER. This CDR3 is built from 14 residues. The CDR3 DNA sequence: TGCGTCAGCAGCCACGGCAGGGGAAAGAACATTCAGTACTTC. It is translated as CVSSHGRGKNIQYF.

This clonotype turned up a few times. The chain has TRBV7-9 and TRBJ1-2; TRBD1 aligns across 10 bases. Germline-derived CDR1 and CDR2 are SEHNR and FQNEAQ (reference sequence). The CDR3 totals 15 residues. The V and J ends lost 5 bases and 8 bases, in that order; junction bases with no gene match: 11. CDR3 nucleotides: TGTGCCAGCAGCGGAAGCCGGGACAGGGGCTTCGGCTACACCTTC. Protein product: CASSGSRDRGFGYTF.